This TCR beta chain is from a study of blood T cell repertoires in COVID-19. In the study overall: COVID-19 samples, acute and convalescent, were from the United States, Italy and Spain.

The assay was immunoSEQ multiplex PCR, and TCRdb's table has in-frame clones only and misses some. The sample holds some 330,000 clones, 83% seen once. The CDR3 contains 14 residues. V was trimmed by 4 bases and J by 4 bases, leaving 12 bases between them. Germline V CDR1 and CDR2: SEHNR, FQNEAQ (reference sequence). Cohort assignment relied on participant-reported clinical history. The recovered donors of Cohort 3 showed two negative PCRs, clearance, or symptom resolution. The receptor comes from a woman in her 50s who had recovered from COVID-19. This rearrangement joins TRBV7-9 to TRBJ2-3; D possibly corresponds to TRBD2 (5 bases). Specimen: PBMCs or T cells enriched from blood (not recorded which). CDR3 amino acids: CASSSVGNPDTQYF. CDR3 DNA sequence: TGTGCCAGCAGCTCCGTCGGGAACCCAGATACGCAGTATTTT.